A selection of T cell receptor beta chains follows, all from one sample in a study of blood T cell repertoires in COVID-19. Sequencing used immunoSEQ multiplex PCR; TCRdb keeps in-frame clones, though not all of them. The sample has around 71,000 clones, approximately 80% seen once. What was sequenced was peripheral blood. The receptors were gathered from a man aged 30 to 39 with COVID-19, enrolled during active disease. Each CDR3 is given with its conserved first and last residue. The D gene is left open where the match is weak. Part of the rows lack a size; the others show once, few, many or a class for expanded clones.

D	J	size	V	CDR3	DNA
TRBD1	TRBJ1-5	-	TRBV30	CAWSVSGGRQPQHF	TGTGCCTGGAGTGTATCAGGGGGCAGGCAGCCCCAGCATTTT
TRBD2	TRBJ2-5	-	TRBV5-4	CASSLIGRRETQYF	TGTGCCAGCAGCTTGATCGGGAGGCGAGAGACCCAGTACTTC
-	TRBJ1-2	-	TRBV4-1	CASSPRGELTYGYGYTF	TGCGCCAGCAGCCCCCGCGGGGAACTCACTTACGGCTATGGCTACACCTTC
TRBD1	TRBJ1-1	-	TRBV6-5	CASSLGQESIEAFF	TGTGCCAGCAGTCTTGGACAGGAGTCTATTGAAGCTTTCTTT
-	TRBJ2-7	-	TRBV7-2	CASSLAGEHEQYF	TGTGCCAGCAGCTTAGCGGGAGAGCACGAGCAGTACTTC
TRBD1	TRBJ1-5	-	TRBV7-6	CASIGPNRGSQPQHF	TGTGCCAGCATTGGACCGAACAGGGGGTCCCAGCCCCAGCATTTT
TRBD1	TRBJ2-5	-	TRBV24-1	CATSNPGQGSQETQYF	TGTGCCACCAGTAACCCGGGACAGGGGTCCCAAGAGACCCAGTACTTC
-	TRBJ2-1	-	TRBV27	CASSLSSIGQLYNEQFF	TGTGCCAGCAGTTTATCTTCCATAGGACAGCTTTATAATGAGCAGTTCTTC
-	TRBJ1-6	-	TRBV4-1	CASSQDVYRERSPLHF	TGCGCCAGCAGCCAAGACGTTTACAGGGAGAGGTCACCCCTCCACTTT
-	TRBJ1-4	-	TRBV15	CATSRDTGPNEKLFF	TGTGCCACCAGCAGAGATACAGGGCCCAATGAAAAACTGTTTTTT
TRBD1	TRBJ2-5	once	TRBV7-2	CASSLVAGGQGKTQYF	TGTGCCAGCAGCTTAGTCGCAGGGGGCCAAGGAAAGACCCAGTACTTC
-	TRBJ1-4	-	TRBV29-1	CSVKGSQATNEKLFF	TGCAGCGTAAAAGGAAGTCAGGCCACTAATGAAAAACTGTTTTTT
-	TRBJ1-2	-	TRBV28	CATQVVHGYTF	TGTGCCACCCAGGTGGTCCATGGCTACACCTTC
-	TRBJ2-7	-	TRBV9	CASSTGPTSQQYF	TGTGCCAGCAGCACTGGCCCCACTAGTCAGCAGTACTTC
-	TRBJ2-2	-	TRBV28	CASSTSTQGPTGELFF	TGTGCCAGCAGTACATCCACACAGGGTCCCACCGGGGAGCTGTTTTTT
-	TRBJ1-5	-	TRBV19	CASSIPGRISNQPQHF	TGTGCCAGTAGTATACCAGGCCGGATTAGCAATCAGCCCCAGCATTTT
-	TRBJ1-2	once	TRBV3-1/TRBV3-2	CASSQDGGLAGVPNYGYTF	TGTGCCAGCAGCCAAGATGGGGGTTTGGCAGGGGTCCCTAACTATGGCTACACCTTC
-	TRBJ2-1	-	TRBV6-5	CASRLPGGRNEQFF	TGTGCCAGCAGACTCCCCGGGGGGCGGAATGAGCAGTTCTTC
-	TRBJ2-7	-	TRBV6-6	CASSYPPLGVYEQYF	TGTGCCAGCAGTTACCCCCCGCTGGGAGTCTACGAGCAGTACTTC
-	TRBJ1-3	-	TRBV7-9	CASSLHINSGNTIYF	TGTGCCAGCAGCTTACACATAAACTCTGGAAACACCATATATTTT
TRBD1	TRBJ1-1	-	TRBV28	CASRDRQGIEAFF	TGTGCCAGCAGGGATAGACAGGGCATTGAAGCTTTCTTT
TRBD1	TRBJ1-2	-	TRBV19	CASSRQGSVVGYTF	TGTGCCAGTAGCCGACAGGGATCGGTTGTTGGCTACACCTTC
-	TRBJ1-6	few	TRBV6-5	CASSSGTDIYSPLHF	TGTGCCAGCAGTTCCGGCACGGACATATATTCACCCCTCCACTTT
-	TRBJ1-2	-	TRBV30	CAWSKPYSGLDLAHTF	TGTGCCTGGAGTAAACCATATTCTGGACTGGATTTGGCGCACACCTTC
-	TRBJ2-7	-	TRBV2	CASIAGGGAYEQYF	TGTGCCAGCATCGCTGGCGGAGGGGCCTACGAGCAGTACTTC
-	TRBJ1-2	-	TRBV6-6	CASARGGYEYGYTF	TGTGCCAGCGCTAGGGGGGGTTATGAGTATGGCTACACCTTC
-	TRBJ2-7	-	TRBV6-1	CASSDLVAEYEQYF	TGTGCCAGCAGTGATCTGGTAGCGGAATACGAGCAGTACTTC
-	TRBJ1-1	-	TRBV28	CASTPPTGHTEAFF	TGTGCCAGCACCCCCCCGACAGGTCACACTGAAGCTTTCTTT
TRBD2	TRBJ2-1	-	TRBV10-1	CASSESSGRVYNEQFF	TGCGCCAGCAGTGAGTCAAGCGGGAGGGTTTACAATGAGCAGTTCTTC
-	TRBJ2-7	-	TRBV7-9	CASSHPEPGNYEQYF	TGTGCCAGCAGCCACCCTGAGCCCGGGAACTACGAGCAGTACTTC
TRBD1	TRBJ1-2	-	TRBV29-1	CSAGQGGYGYTF	TGCAGCGCCGGACAGGGCGGCTATGGCTACACCTTC
-	TRBJ1-2	-	TRBV30	CAWSVRVYGYTF	TGTGCCTGGAGTGTACGGGTTTATGGCTACACCTTC
-	TRBJ2-1	-	TRBV7-2	CASSPNSGSSYNEQFF	TGTGCCAGCAGCCCTAATTCGGGGAGCTCCTACAATGAGCAGTTCTTC
-	TRBJ1-6	-	TRBV28	CASSSHGSSYNSPLHF	TGTGCCAGCAGTTCCCACGGGAGCTCCTATAATTCACCCCTCCACTTT
-	TRBJ1-3	-	TRBV29-1	CSVIHGSGSGNTIYF	TGCAGCGTTATTCATGGTTCGGGCTCTGGAAACACCATATATTTT
-	TRBJ2-3	few	TRBV28	CASSWAAGDTQYF	TGTGCCAGCAGTTGGGCAGCAGGAGATACGCAGTATTTT
-	TRBJ1-4	-	TRBV7-8	CASSLRQRGATNEKLFF	TGTGCCAGCAGCTTAAGGCAGAGAGGAGCAACTAATGAAAAACTGTTTTTT
-	TRBJ1-3	-	TRBV19	CASTDSLRSTGNTIYF	TGTGCCAGTACGGACAGCCTCAGGTCCACAGGAAACACCATATATTTT
TRBD2	TRBJ2-7	-	TRBV5-1	CASRPGLAGPYEQYF	TGCGCCAGCCGGCCGGGACTAGCGGGACCGTACGAGCAGTACTTC
-	TRBJ1-4	-	TRBV30	CAWTRDSNEKLFF	TGTGCCTGGACCAGGGACTCTAATGAAAAACTGTTTTTT
-	TRBJ2-7	-	TRBV3-1/TRBV3-2	CASSQDTGGYYEQYF	TGTGCCAGCAGCCAAGATACCGGGGGATACTACGAGCAGTACTTC
-	TRBJ2-3	-	TRBV18	CASSPLSSGGTDTQYF	TGTGCCAGCTCACCACTTTCGTCAGGGGGCACAGATACGCAGTATTTT
-	TRBJ2-5	few	TRBV9	CASSVGLVGTQYF	TGTGCCAGCAGCGTAGGACTAGTAGGGACCCAGTACTTC
TRBD2	TRBJ2-1	-	TRBV11-2	CASSSKLLAGIENEQFF	TGTGCCAGCAGCTCCAAATTGTTAGCGGGTATAGAGAATGAGCAGTTCTTC
-	TRBJ1-5	-	TRBV6-5	CASSRVGYQPQHF	TGTGCCAGCTCCAGGGTGGGATATCAGCCCCAGCATTTT
-	TRBJ1-1	few	TRBV7-9	CASSLPSGAFF	TGTGCCAGCAGCTTACCCTCGGGGGCTTTCTTT
-	TRBJ1-6	-	TRBV5-5	CASSLEVWALSSYNSPLHF	TGTGCCAGCAGCCTGGAAGTTTGGGCCTTAAGCTCCTATAATTCACCCCTCCACTTT
-	TRBJ1-2	-	TRBV4-1	CASTPTGVERGYTF	TGCGCCAGCACCCCGACAGGCGTAGAGAGGGGCTACACCTTC
-	TRBJ1-2	-	TRBV28	CASRQGMGGYTF	TGTGCCAGCAGACAGGGAATGGGGGGCTACACCTTC
TRBD1	TRBJ1-3	few	TRBV7-9	CASSSPTGVGGNTIYF	TGTGCCAGCAGCTCACCGACAGGGGTTGGTGGAAACACCATATATTTT
TRBD2	TRBJ2-3	-	TRBV4-3	CASSQDTWTSGSIPDTQYF	TGCGCCAGCAGCCAAGACACCTGGACTAGCGGGAGCATTCCAGATACGCAGTATTTT
-	TRBJ2-2	-	TRBV30	CAWMETGELFF	TGTGCCTGGATGGAGACCGGGGAGCTGTTTTTT
TRBD1	TRBJ1-3	-	TRBV28	CASSLQGDDGNTIYF	TGTGCCAGCAGCCTTCAGGGGGATGACGGAAACACCATATATTTT
TRBD2	TRBJ2-7	-	TRBV11-2	CASGTSGAGEHEQYF	TGTGCCAGCGGGACTAGCGGGGCTGGGGAACACGAGCAGTACTTC